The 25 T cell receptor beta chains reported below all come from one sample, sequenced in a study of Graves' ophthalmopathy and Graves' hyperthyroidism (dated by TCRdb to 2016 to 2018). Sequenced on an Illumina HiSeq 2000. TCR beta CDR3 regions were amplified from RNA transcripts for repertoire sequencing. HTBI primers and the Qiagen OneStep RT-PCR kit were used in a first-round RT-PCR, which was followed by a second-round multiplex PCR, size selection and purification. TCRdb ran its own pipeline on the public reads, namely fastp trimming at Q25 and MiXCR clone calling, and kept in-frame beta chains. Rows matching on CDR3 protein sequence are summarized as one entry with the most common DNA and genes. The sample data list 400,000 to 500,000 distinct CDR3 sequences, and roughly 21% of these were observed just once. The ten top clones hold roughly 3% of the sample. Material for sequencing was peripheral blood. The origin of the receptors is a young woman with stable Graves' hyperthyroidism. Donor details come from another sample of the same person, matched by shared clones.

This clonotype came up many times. CDR3 sequence: CASSLAGSGGRYEQYF. For the CDR3, the DNA is TGTGCCAGCAGTTTAGCCGGGAGTGGGGGCCGCTACGAGCAGTACTTC. The chain couples TRBV27 to TRBJ2-7; D may be TRBD1 or TRBD2 (6 bases each). Germline CDR1 reads MNHEY; CDR2 reads SMNVEV (reference sequence). Trimming pared 2 bases from V and 3 bases from J, leaving 17 bases between. This CDR3 comprises 16 residues.

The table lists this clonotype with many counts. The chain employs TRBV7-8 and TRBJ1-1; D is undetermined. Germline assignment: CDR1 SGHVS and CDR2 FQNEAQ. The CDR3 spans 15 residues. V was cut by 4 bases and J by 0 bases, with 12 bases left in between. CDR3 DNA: TGTGCCAGCAGCTCCTTATCGCCGATGAACACTGAAGCTTTCTTT. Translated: CASSSLSPMNTEAFF.

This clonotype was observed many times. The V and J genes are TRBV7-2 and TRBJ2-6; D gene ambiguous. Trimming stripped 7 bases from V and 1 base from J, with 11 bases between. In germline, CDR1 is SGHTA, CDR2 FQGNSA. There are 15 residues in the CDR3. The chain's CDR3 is CASTFGFSGANVLTF. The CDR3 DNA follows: TGTGCCAGCACCTTCGGGTTTTCTGGGGCCAACGTCCTGACTTTC.

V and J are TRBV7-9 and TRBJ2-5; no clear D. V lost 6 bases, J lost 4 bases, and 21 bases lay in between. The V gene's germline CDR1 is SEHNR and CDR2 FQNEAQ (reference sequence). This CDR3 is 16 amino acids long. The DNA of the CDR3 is TGTGCCAGCAGAGCTGAGGTTACAAGGCTCGCAGAGACCCAGTACTTC. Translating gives CASRAEVTRLAETQYF.

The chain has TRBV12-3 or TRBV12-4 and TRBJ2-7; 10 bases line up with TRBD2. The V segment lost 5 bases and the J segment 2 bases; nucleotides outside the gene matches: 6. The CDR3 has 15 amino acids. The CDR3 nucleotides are TGTGCCAGCAGTCCCCCGGGACTAGCGACCTACGAGCAGTACTTC. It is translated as CASSPPGLATYEQYF.

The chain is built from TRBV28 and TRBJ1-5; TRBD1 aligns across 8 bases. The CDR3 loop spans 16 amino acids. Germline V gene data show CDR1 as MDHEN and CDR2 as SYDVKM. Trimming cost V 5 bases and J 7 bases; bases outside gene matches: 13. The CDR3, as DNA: TGTGCCAGCAGTCCAAGTCTCAGGGGGCCTGGGCAGCCCCAGCATTTT. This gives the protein CASSPSLRGPGQPQHF.

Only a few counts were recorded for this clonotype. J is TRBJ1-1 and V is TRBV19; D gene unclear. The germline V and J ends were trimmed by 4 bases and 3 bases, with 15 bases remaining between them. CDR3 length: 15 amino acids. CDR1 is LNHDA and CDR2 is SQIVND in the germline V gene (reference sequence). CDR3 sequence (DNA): TGTGCCAGTAGTAGAGGGAGACGGTTGCACACTGAAGCTTTCTTT. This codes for CASSRGRRLHTEAFF.

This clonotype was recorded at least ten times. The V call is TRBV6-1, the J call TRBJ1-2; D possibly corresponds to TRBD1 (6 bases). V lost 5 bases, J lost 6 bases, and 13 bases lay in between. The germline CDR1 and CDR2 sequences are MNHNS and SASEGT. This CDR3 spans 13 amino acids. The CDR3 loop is CASSKQGIHGYTF. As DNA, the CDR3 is TGTGCCAGCAGTAAACAGGGAATCCATGGCTACACCTTC.

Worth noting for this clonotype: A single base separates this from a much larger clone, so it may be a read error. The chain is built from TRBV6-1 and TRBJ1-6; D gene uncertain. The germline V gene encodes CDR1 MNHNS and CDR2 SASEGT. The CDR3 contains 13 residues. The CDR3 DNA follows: TGTGCCAGCAGTGGCCGAGGGAATTCACACCTCCACTTT. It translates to CASSGRGNSHLHF.

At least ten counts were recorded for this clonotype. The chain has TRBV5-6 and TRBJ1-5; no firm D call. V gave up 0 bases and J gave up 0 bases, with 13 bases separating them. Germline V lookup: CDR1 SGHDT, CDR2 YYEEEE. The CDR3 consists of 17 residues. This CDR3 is CASSLATVGYSNQPQHF. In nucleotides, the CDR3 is TGTGCCAGCAGCTTGGCCACTGTGGGTTATAGCAATCAGCCCCAGCATTTT.

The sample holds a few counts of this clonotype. The CDR3, as DNA: TGTGCCAGCAGCAAACAGGGGCACGAGACCCAGTACTTC. This translates into CASSKQGHETQYF. The genes are TRBV9 and TRBJ2-5; TRBD1 matches at 7 bases. J gave up 5 bases and V 4 bases, and 5 bases lay outside the gene matches. The CDR3 loop spans 13 amino acids. Per germline, CDR1 SGDLS and CDR2 YYNGEE.

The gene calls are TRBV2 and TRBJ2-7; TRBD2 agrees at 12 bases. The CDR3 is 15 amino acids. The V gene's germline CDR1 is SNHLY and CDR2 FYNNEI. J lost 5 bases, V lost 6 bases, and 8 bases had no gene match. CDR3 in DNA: TGTGCCAGCAGAGCCGGGACTAGCGGGTCACACGAGCAGTACTTC. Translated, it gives CASRAGTSGSHEQYF.

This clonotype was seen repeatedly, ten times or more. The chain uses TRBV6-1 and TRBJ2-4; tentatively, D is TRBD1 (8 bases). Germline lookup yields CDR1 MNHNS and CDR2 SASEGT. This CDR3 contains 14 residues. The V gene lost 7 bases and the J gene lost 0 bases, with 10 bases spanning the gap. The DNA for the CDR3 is TGTGCCAGCAACAGGGGGGGAGCCAAAAACATTCAGTACTTC. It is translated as CASNRGGAKNIQYF.

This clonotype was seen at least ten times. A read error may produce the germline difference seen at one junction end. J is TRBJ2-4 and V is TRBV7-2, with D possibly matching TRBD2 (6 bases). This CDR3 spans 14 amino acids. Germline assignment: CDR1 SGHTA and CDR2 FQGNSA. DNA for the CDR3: TGTGCCAGCAGCTCGGGACTCGCAGGGAACATTAAGTACTTC. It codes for CASSSGLAGNIKYF.

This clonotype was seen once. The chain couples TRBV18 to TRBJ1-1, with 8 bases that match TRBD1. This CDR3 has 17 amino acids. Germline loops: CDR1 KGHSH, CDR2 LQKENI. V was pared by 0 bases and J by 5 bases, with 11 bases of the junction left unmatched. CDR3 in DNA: TGTGCCAGCTCACCACCGAATCCCGGACAGGGACAGACTGAAGCTTTCTTT. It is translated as CASSPPNPGQGQTEAFF.

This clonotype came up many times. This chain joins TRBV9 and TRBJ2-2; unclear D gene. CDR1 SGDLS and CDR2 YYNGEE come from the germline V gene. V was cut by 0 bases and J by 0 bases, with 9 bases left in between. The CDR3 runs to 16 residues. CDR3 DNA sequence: TGTGCCAGCAGCGTAGTAGCTAGGGCGAACACCGGGGAGCTGTTTTTT. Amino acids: CASSVVARANTGELFF.

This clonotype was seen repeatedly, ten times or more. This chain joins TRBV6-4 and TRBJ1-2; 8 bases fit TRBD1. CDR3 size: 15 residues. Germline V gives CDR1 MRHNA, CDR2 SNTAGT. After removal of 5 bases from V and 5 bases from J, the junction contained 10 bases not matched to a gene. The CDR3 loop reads CASSLRQGSLYGYTF. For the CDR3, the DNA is TGTGCCAGCAGTTTACGACAGGGGTCCCTTTATGGCTACACCTTC.

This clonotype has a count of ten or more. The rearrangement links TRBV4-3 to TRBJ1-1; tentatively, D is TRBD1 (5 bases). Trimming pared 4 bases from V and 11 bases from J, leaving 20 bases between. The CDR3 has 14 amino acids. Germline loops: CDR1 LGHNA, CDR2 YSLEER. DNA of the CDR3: TGCGCCAGCAGCCCAGGGATTGGGGGAAATTTGGCTTTCTTT. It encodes CASSPGIGGNLAFF.

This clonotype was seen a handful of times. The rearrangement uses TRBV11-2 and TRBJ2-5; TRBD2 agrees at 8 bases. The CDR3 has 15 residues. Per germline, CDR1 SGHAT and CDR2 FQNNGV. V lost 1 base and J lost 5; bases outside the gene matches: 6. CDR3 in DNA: TGTGCCAGCAGCTTAGCGGGGGGGGTTTTTGAGACCCAGTACTTC. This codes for CASSLAGGVFETQYF. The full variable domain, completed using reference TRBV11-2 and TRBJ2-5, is EAGVAQSPRYKIIEKRQSVAFWCNPISGHATLYWYQQILGQGPKLLIQFQNNGVVDDSQLPKDRFSAERLKGVDSTLKIQPAKLEDSAVYLCASSLAGGVFETQYFGPGTRLLVL.

Written as DNA, the CDR3 is TGTGCCAGCAGATCGGACAGGGAGGTGAACACTGAAGCTTTCTTT. Amino acids: CASRSDREVNTEAFF. The genes are TRBV12-3 or TRBV12-4 and TRBJ1-1; 8 bases agree with TRBD1. CDR3 length: 15 residues. V was pared by 6 bases and J by 0 bases, with 6 bases of the junction left unmatched.

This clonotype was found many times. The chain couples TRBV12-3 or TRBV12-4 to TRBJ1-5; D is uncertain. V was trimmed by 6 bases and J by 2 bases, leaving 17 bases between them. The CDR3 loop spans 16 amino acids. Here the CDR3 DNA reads TGTGCCAGCAGCAAGTACGGGGATTACCGCAATCAGCCCCAGCATTTT. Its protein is CASSKYGDYRNQPQHF.

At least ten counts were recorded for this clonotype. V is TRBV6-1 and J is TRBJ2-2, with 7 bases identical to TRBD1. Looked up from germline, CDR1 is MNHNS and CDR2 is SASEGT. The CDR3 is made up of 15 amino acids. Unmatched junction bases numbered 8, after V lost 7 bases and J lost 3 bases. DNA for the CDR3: TGTGCCAGCAAAAGCGCTGACAGGGACACCGGGGAGCTGTTTTTT. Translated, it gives CASKSADRDTGELFF.

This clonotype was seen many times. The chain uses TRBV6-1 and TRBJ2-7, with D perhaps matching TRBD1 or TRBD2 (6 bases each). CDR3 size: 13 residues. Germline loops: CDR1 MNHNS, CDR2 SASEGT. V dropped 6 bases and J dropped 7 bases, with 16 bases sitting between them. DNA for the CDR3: TGTGCCAGCAGCGCGGGGACATTGGAAGAGCAGTACTTC. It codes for CASSAGTLEEQYF.

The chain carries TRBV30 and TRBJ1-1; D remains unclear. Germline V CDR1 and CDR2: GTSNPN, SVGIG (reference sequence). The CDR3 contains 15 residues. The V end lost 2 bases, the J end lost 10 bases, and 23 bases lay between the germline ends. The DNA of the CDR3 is TGTGCCTGGAGTTTGATTGGGGTTGTCGGTCCCGGAGCTTTCTTT. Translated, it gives CAWSLIGVVGPGAFF.

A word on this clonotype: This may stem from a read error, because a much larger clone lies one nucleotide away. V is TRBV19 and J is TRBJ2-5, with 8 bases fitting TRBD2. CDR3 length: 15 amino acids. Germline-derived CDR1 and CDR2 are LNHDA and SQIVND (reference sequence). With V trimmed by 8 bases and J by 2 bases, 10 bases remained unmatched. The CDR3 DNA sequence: TGTGCCAGTGGGCACCTGACTAGCGCGCAAGAGACCCAGTACTTC. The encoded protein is CASGHLTSAQETQYF. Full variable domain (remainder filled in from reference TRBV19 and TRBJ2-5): DGGITQSPKYLFRKEGQNVTLSCEQNLNHDAMYWYRQDPGQGLRLIYYSQIVNDFQKGDIAEGYSVSREKKESFPLTVTSAQKNPTAFYLCASGHLTSAQETQYFGPGTRLLVL.